Listed here are 16 T cell receptor beta chains from one sample, sequenced in a study of T cell responses to AZD1222 COVID-19 vaccine. Profiled with immunoSEQ multiplex PCR; TCRdb holds only in-frame clones, not every one. There are around 200,000 clones in the sample; about 91% occur only once, and roughly 7.7% lies in the top ten. The sequencing used peripheral blood, collected on day 0 of AZD1222 vaccination. The receptors were sampled from an adult in good health.

The V call is TRBV30, the J call TRBJ1-5; 9 nucleotides align to TRBD1. Germline lookup yields CDR1 GTSNPN and CDR2 SVGIG (reference sequence). CDR3 length: 16 residues. J was trimmed by 5 bases and V by 3 bases; bases with no gene match: 11. DNA for the CDR3: TGTGCCTGGAGGGCGATGGGTAGGACAGGGGATCAGCCCCAGCATTTT. It specifies CAWRAMGRTGDQPQHF. Full variable domain (remainder filled in from reference TRBV30 and TRBJ1-5): SQTIHQWPATLVQPVGSPLSLECTVEGTSNPNLYWYRQAAGRGLQLLFYSVGIGQISSEVPQNLSASRPQDRQFILSSKKLLLSDSGFYLCAWRAMGRTGDQPQHFGDGTRLSIL.

This clone was observed a few times. The chain joins TRBV18 to TRBJ1-4; D is undetermined. In germline, CDR1 is KGHSH, CDR2 LQKENI. This CDR3 is 14 amino acids long. With 2 bases removed from V and 6 bases from J, the gap between germline ends came to 10 bases. The CDR3: CASSPGMQDEKLFF. CDR3 sequence (DNA): TGTGCCAGCTCACCAGGTATGCAGGATGAAAAACTGTTTTTT.

The chain carries TRBV4-1 and TRBJ1-2, with 8 bases identical to TRBD1. J gave up 5 bases and V 1 base, and 6 bases lay outside the gene matches. Per germline, CDR1 MGHRA and CDR2 YSYEKL. The CDR3 spans 15 residues. CDR3 in amino acids: CASSQGGQARYGYTF. CDR3 nucleotides: TGCGCCAGCAGCCAAGGGGGACAGGCTAGGTATGGCTACACCTTC.

The rearrangement joins TRBV2 to TRBJ2-2; 12 positions agree with TRBD2. V was clipped by 5 bases and J by 7 bases; unmatched bases: 14. The CDR3 extends over 18 amino acids. Per the germline V gene, CDR1 is SNHLY and CDR2 is FYNNEI. CDR3: CASSPLAGGPGGIGELFF. The CDR3 nucleotides are TGTGCCAGCAGTCCGCTAGCGGGGGGGCCGGGAGGTATCGGGGAGCTGTTTTTT. The full variable domain, its missing parts supplied by reference TRBV2 and TRBJ2-2, is EPEVTQTPSHQVTQMGQEVILRCVPISNHLYFYWYRQILGQKVEFLVSFYNNEISEKSEIFDDQFSVERPDGSNFTLKIRSTKLEDSAMYFCASSPLAGGPGGIGELFFGEGSRLTVL.

This chain links TRBV18 with TRBJ2-7, with 7 positions matching TRBD2. V lost 1 base and J lost 3; bases outside the gene matches: 6. CDR1 is KGHSH, CDR2 LQKENI, per germline. The CDR3 consists of 15 residues. Written as DNA, the CDR3 is TGTGCCAGCTCACCACAAAGCGGGACGAACTACGAGCAGTACTTC. Its protein product is CASSPQSGTNYEQYF.

The rearrangement joins TRBV7-3 to TRBJ1-2, with TRBD1 identical over 8 bases. Trimming removed 5 bases from V and 8 bases from J; junction bases left unmatched: 10. Germline lookup yields CDR1 SGHTA and CDR2 FQGTGA. The CDR3 contains 14 residues. The CDR3 DNA reads TGTGCCAGCAGCCCAGGACAGGGATTGGGGGGCTACACCTTC. Translating it yields CASSPGQGLGGYTF. Full variable domain (rest looked up from reference TRBV7-3 and TRBJ1-2): GAGVSQTPSNKVTEKGKYVELRCDPISGHTALYWYRQSLGQGPEFLIYFQGTGAADDSGLPNDRFFAVRPEGSVSTLKIQRTERGDSAVYLCASSPGQGLGGYTFGSGTRLTVV.

This sequence joins TRBV25-1 and TRBJ2-7; no firm D call. Trimming removed 4 bases from V and 2 bases from J, with 9 bases in between. CDR3 length: 13 amino acids. CDR1 and CDR2 (germline): MGHDK, SYGVNS. CDR3 nucleotide sequence: TGTGCCAGCAGTGGGCACAGTGCCTACGAGCAGTACTTC. It is translated as CASSGHSAYEQYF.

The rearrangement uses TRBV7-9 and TRBJ2-7; a possible D gene is TRBD2 (6 bases). Germline CDR1 and CDR2: SEHNR and FQNEAQ (reference sequence). V lost 5 bases to trimming and J lost 4 bases, with 18 bases between them. This CDR3 has 15 amino acids. CDR3 DNA sequence: TGTGCCAGCAGCACTTACGGAACTGCGGGGTACGAGCAGTACTTC. It is translated as CASSTYGTAGYEQYF.

The V gene is TRBV20-1, the J gene TRBJ1-2, with TRBD1 as a possible D gene (5 bases). The CDR3 consists of 12 residues. V lost 3 bases and J lost 6, with 11 bases in between. Germline CDR1 is DFQATT and CDR2 is SNEGSKA (reference sequence). The CDR3 region has the DNA TGCAGTGCTAGTCTCCAGGGAGATGGCTACACCTTC. Encoded protein: CSASLQGDGYTF.

This clone was seen only once. CDR3 nucleotide sequence: TGTGCCAGCAGCCAGGAGACAGGGGGCAATCAGCCCCAGCATTTT. Amino acids: CASSQETGGNQPQHF. The gene calls are TRBV4-2 and TRBJ1-5; 8 bases match TRBD1. The CDR3 has 15 amino acids. With 3 bases clipped from V and 2 bases from J, the junction kept 3 bases outside the gene matches. From germline, CDR1 is LGHNA and CDR2 YNFKEQ.

The chain combines TRBV6-5 with TRBJ2-1; 9 nucleotides match TRBD1. V shed 7 bases and J 3 bases; nucleotides not matched to a gene: 4. The CDR3 runs 14 residues. Germline assignment: CDR1 MNHEY and CDR2 SVGAGI. In nucleotides, the CDR3 is TGTGCCAGCACCTTGGGACAGGGCTACAATGAGCAGTTCTTC. Translating gives CASTLGQGYNEQFF.

The V and J genes are TRBV5-5 and TRBJ2-2; 8 bases line up with TRBD1. The V segment lost 4 bases and the J segment 7 bases; nucleotides outside the gene matches: 12. The CDR3 spans 16 residues. Per germline, CDR1 SGHKS and CDR2 YYEKEE (reference sequence). CDR3 in DNA: TGTGCCAGCAGCGGGATTGGACAGGGATTAATCGGGGAGCTGTTTTTT. Protein: CASSGIGQGLIGELFF. The full variable domain, its missing parts supplied by reference TRBV5-5 and TRBJ2-2, is DAGVTQSPTHLIKTRGQQVTLRCSPISGHKSVSWYQQVLGQGPQFIFQYYEKEERGRGNFPDRFSARQFPNYSSELNVNALLLGDSALYLCASSGIGQGLIGELFFGEGSRLTVL.

The chain uses TRBV7-2 and TRBJ2-7, with 10 bases aligning to TRBD2. This CDR3 has 13 residues. V lost 5 bases, J lost 5 bases, and 3 bases stayed unmatched. Germline values: CDR1 SGHTA, CDR2 FQGNSA. CDR3 sequence reads: CASSQAGGDEQYF. The CDR3 DNA is TGTGCCAGCAGCCAAGCGGGGGGGGACGAGCAGTACTTC.

V is TRBV6-5 and J is TRBJ1-1, with D hard to call. Trimming pared 2 bases from V and 5 bases from J, leaving 18 bases between. The length of the CDR3 is 16 residues. Looked up from germline, CDR1 is MNHEY and CDR2 is SVGAGI. The CDR3 region has the DNA TGTGCCAGCAGTTACGGGCTGGGAACTAGAACAACTGAAGCTTTCTTT. Translation gives CASSYGLGTRTTEAFF.

CDR3 DNA: TGCGCCAGCAGCCAATGGGACGGGAACACCGGGGAGCTGTTTTTT. Its translation: CASSQWDGNTGELFF. The chain is built from TRBV4-3 and TRBJ2-2; D could derive from TRBD1 or TRBD2 (5 bases each). This CDR3 has 15 residues. Germline values: CDR1 LGHNA, CDR2 YSLEER. Trimming stripped 2 bases from V and 1 base from J, with 8 bases between.

The chain has TRBV15 and TRBJ1-2; D is unclear. The CDR3 has 13 amino acids. V was trimmed by 0 bases and J by 5 bases, leaving 7 bases between them. Per the germline V gene, CDR1 is LNHNV and CDR2 is YYDKDF (reference sequence). CDR3 in amino acids: CATSRDVGYGYTF. CDR3 DNA sequence: TGTGCCACCAGCAGAGATGTAGGTTATGGCTACACCTTC.